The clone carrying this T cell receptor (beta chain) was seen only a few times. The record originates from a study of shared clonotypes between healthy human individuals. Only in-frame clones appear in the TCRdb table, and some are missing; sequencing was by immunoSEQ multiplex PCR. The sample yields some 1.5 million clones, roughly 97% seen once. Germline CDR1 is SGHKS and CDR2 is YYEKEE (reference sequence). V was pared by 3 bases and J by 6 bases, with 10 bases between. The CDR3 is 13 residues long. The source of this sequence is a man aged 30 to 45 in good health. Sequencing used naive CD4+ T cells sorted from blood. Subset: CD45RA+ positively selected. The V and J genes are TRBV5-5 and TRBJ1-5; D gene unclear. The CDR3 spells CASSSRLVQPQHF. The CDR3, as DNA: TGTGCCAGCAGCTCCCGCCTGGTTCAGCCCCAGCATTTT. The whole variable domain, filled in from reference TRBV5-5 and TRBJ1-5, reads DAGVTQSPTHLIKTRGQQVTLRCSPISGHKSVSWYQQVLGQGPQFIFQYYEKEERGRGNFPDRFSARQFPNYSSELNVNALLLGDSALYLCASSSRLVQPQHFGDGTRLSIL.